The 18 T cell receptor beta chains below come from one sample, sequenced in a study of T cell responses to AZD1222 COVID-19 vaccine. Libraries were prepared by immunoSEQ multiplex PCR; TCRdb keeps only in-frame clonotypes and omits some of them. This table holds 150,000 or so clones, just over 90% found once. This material consisted of peripheral blood, taken on day 0 of AZD1222 vaccination. The receptors were gathered from an adult in good health.

The J gene is TRBJ1-1, the V gene TRBV5-4; D remains ambiguous. V lost 4 bases and J 2 bases, leaving 12 bases between the germline ends. The CDR3 is 14 residues long. The V gene's germline CDR1 is SGHNT and CDR2 YYREEE (reference sequence). The CDR3 nucleotides read TGTGCCAGCAGCGACCGGACGGTAAACACTGAAGCTTTCTTT. Translating gives CASSDRTVNTEAFF.

The CDR3 DNA reads as TGTGCCAGCAGTTTCCGCACCGGGACAGCCTATACCTATGGCTACACCTTC. Amino acid sequence: CASSFRTGTAYTYGYTF. This rearrangement joins TRBV27 to TRBJ1-2; TRBD1 agrees at 7 bases. Germline V lookup: CDR1 MNHEY, CDR2 SMNVEV (reference sequence). J lost 4 bases, V lost 3 bases, and 14 bases had no gene match. There are 17 residues in the CDR3.

This chain connects TRBV6-6 to TRBJ2-5; D remains ambiguous. Trimming cost V 0 bases and J 2 bases, with 10 bases left between them. CDR1 and CDR2 (germline): MNHNY, SVGAGI (reference sequence). The CDR3 contains 15 residues. CDR3 protein: CASSYSSTEQETQYF. CDR3 bases: TGTGCCAGCAGTTACTCGAGTACAGAACAAGAGACCCAGTACTTC.

The J gene is TRBJ2-4, the V gene TRBV4-1; 7 positions match TRBD2. Losses at the gene ends were 4 bases for V and 7 bases for J; bases not matched to a gene: 4. The CDR3 sequence is 13 residues long. From germline, CDR1 is MGHRA and CDR2 YSYEKL. The CDR3 loop reads CASSPQGGNIQYF. The CDR3 coding sequence is TGCGCCAGCAGCCCCCAGGGAGGGAACATTCAGTACTTC.

The V call is TRBV11-2, the J call TRBJ2-7; 7 bases match TRBD1. The trim removed 2 bases at V and 2 bases at J, leaving 6 bases unmatched. The CDR3 has 15 amino acids. Germline CDR1 and CDR2: SGHAT and FQNNGV. As DNA, the CDR3 is TGTGCCAGCAGCTTACCCGGGACAGCGCCCTACGAGCAGTACTTC. Its protein is CASSLPGTAPYEQYF.

CDR3 sequence (DNA): TGTGCCAGCAGTTTCGGACCGGCGAACACTGAAGCTTTCTTT. Translating gives CASSFGPANTEAFF. The genes are TRBV25-1 and TRBJ1-1; D remains ambiguous. Germline CDR1 MGHDK, CDR2 SYGVNS. With 5 bases removed from V and 1 base from J, the gap between germline ends came to 11 bases. CDR3 length: 14 amino acids. Supplemented by reference TRBV25-1 and TRBJ1-1, the full variable domain reads EADIYQTPRYLVIGTGKKITLECSQTMGHDKMYWYQQDPGMELHLIHYSYGVNSTEKGDLSSESTVSRIRTEHFPLTLESARPSHTSQYLCASSFGPANTEAFFGQGTRLTVV.

The chain is built from TRBV9 and TRBJ2-1, with D perhaps TRBD1 (6 bases). This CDR3 contains 19 residues. The germline gives CDR1 SGDLS, CDR2 YYNGEE. The V end lost 3 bases, the J end lost 7 bases, and 29 bases lay between the germline ends. The CDR3: CASSARRGLTMPETNEQFF. The CDR3 DNA sequence: TGTGCCAGCAGCGCGCGAAGGGGGTTAACTATGCCCGAAACAAATGAGCAGTTCTTC. Using reference TRBV9 and TRBJ2-1 for the parts outside the CDR3, the full variable domain is DSGVTQTPKHLITATGQRVTLRCSPRSGDLSVYWYQQSLDQGLQFLIQYYNGEERAKGNILERFSAQQFPDLHSELNLSSLELGDSALYFCASSARRGLTMPETNEQFFGPGTRLTVL.

This clone was detected only a few times. The chain couples TRBV20-1 to TRBJ2-7; tentative D call: TRBD2 (6 bases). The CDR3 is made up of 14 amino acids. CDR1 is DFQATT, CDR2 SNEGSKA, per germline (reference sequence). The germline V and J ends were trimmed by 3 bases and 3 bases, with 15 bases remaining between them. The CDR3 DNA is TGCAGTGCTAGTCCCAGCGGGCGGAACTACGAGCAGTACTTC. Translated, it gives CSASPSGRNYEQYF.

V and J are TRBV28 and TRBJ1-4; possibly TRBD1 for D (6 bases). Germline CDR1 reads MDHEN; CDR2 reads SYDVKM. Trimming took 6 bases from V and 3 from J, leaving 11 bases between them. The CDR3 totals 14 residues. The CDR3 sequence: CASRPGQPNEKLFF. The CDR3 DNA reads as TGTGCCAGCAGACCAGGACAGCCTAATGAAAAACTGTTTTTT.

The V call is TRBV5-1, the J call TRBJ2-7, with 7 bases that match TRBD2. This CDR3 has 16 residues. Germline loops: CDR1 SGHRS, CDR2 YFSETQ. J was trimmed by 0 bases and V by 1 base; bases with no gene match: 7. The CDR3 DNA sequence: TGCGCCAGCAGCTTGTTCCCTAGCGGAAGCTCCTACGAGCAGTACTTC. Its protein is CASSLFPSGSSYEQYF.

This clone came up a few times. Different DNA sequences within this sample yield the same CDR3. J is TRBJ1-2 and V is TRBV28; D unresolved. Between the trimmed V and J ends, which lost 6 bases and 4 bases, there was a span of 9 bases. There are 12 residues in the CDR3. The germline V gene has CDR1 MDHEN and CDR2 SYDVKM. CDR3 in amino acids: CASSPSSYGYTF. The CDR3 coding sequence is TGTGCCAGCAGCCCCTCTTCCTATGGCTACACCTTC.

This chain links TRBV7-8 with TRBJ1-2; possibly TRBD1 for D (6 bases). Trimming took 5 bases from V and 1 from J, leaving 20 bases between them. The CDR3 is 17 residues long. Germline CDR1 SGHVS, CDR2 FQNEAQ. CDR3 in amino acids: CASSRAGGRKNNYGYTF. CDR3 DNA: TGTGCCAGCAGCCGAGCGGGGGGGCGAAAGAATAACTATGGCTACACCTTC.

The V call is TRBV28, the J call TRBJ2-5; D uncertain. CDR3 size: 13 residues. The V and J ends lost 3 bases and 9 bases respectively, with 14 bases between them. The V gene's germline CDR1 is MDHEN and CDR2 SYDVKM. This CDR3 reads CASSFPGVGAQYF. The CDR3 DNA follows: TGTGCCAGCAGTTTCCCTGGGGTTGGGGCCCAGTACTTC.

The gene calls are TRBV4-3 and TRBJ1-6, with 7 bases fitting TRBD1. The CDR3 sequence is 17 residues long. With 4 bases clipped from V and 7 bases from J, the junction kept 13 bases outside the gene matches. CDR1 and CDR2 (germline): LGHNA, YSLEER. CDR3 in amino acids: CASSRSSQGEGNSPLHF. The CDR3 DNA follows: TGCGCCAGCAGCCGATCTTCCCAGGGGGAGGGAAATTCACCCCTCCACTTT.

The chain links TRBV6-1 to TRBJ1-2; 7 bases match TRBD1. This CDR3 spans 16 amino acids. With 1 base clipped from V and 6 bases from J, the junction kept 11 bases outside the gene matches. Germline assignment: CDR1 MNHNS and CDR2 SASEGT. The CDR3 DNA sequence: TGTGCCAGCAGTGAAGGGGGGTTGGGACAGAACAATGGCTACACCTTC. Translating gives CASSEGGLGQNNGYTF.

The chain joins TRBV28 to TRBJ1-6; 7 bases fit TRBD1. CDR1 is MDHEN and CDR2 is SYDVKM in the germline V gene. This CDR3 has 16 amino acids. V was pared by 6 bases and J by 6 bases, with 11 bases of the junction left unmatched. The CDR3 loop reads CASRYETGALNSPLHF. The CDR3 coding sequence is TGTGCCAGCAGGTACGAAACAGGGGCTCTTAATTCACCCCTCCACTTT.

The rearrangement links TRBV2 to TRBJ1-5; a weak D match, TRBD1 (5 bases). V lost 2 bases, J lost 5 bases, and 10 bases lay in between. The germline V gene has CDR1 SNHLY and CDR2 FYNNEI. The CDR3 loop spans 14 amino acids. The CDR3: CASSEWTPYQPQHF. DNA for the CDR3: TGTGCCAGCAGTGAATGGACACCCTATCAGCCCCAGCATTTT.

The chain employs TRBV4-3 and TRBJ1-4, with TRBD1 identical over 7 bases. The CDR3 totals 17 residues. Germline CDR1 LGHNA, CDR2 YSLEER. The V segment lost 1 base and the J segment 6 bases; nucleotides outside the gene matches: 11. The CDR3 protein is CASSQASHGTVHEKLFF. CDR3 nucleotide sequence: TGCGCCAGCAGCCAAGCATCCCACGGGACAGTGCATGAAAAACTGTTTTTT.